A single sample gave rise to the 13 T cell receptor beta chains below, sequenced in a study of T cell repertoires in cytomegalovirus infection. Antigens of these TCRs are unknown. TCRdb analysed the reads with MiXCR anew, one entry per CDR3 protein. The sample consists of about a million distinct CDR3 sequences, around 32% of them appearing once. The specimen comprised cultured CD8+ T cells from PBMCs, sampled from culture after CMV antigen stimulation. Source of these receptors: a human donor in good health (CMV status not recorded). Some clones in this sample may be carry-over from other donors' samples.

This clonotype came up a few times. J is TRBJ2-1 and V is TRBV6-6; tentatively, D is TRBD1 (6 bases). V lost 0 bases and J lost 5, with 17 bases in between. CDR1 is MNHNY, CDR2 SVGAGI, per germline (reference sequence). This CDR3 has 17 amino acids. The CDR3 region is CASSYSMASPGDNEQFF. CDR3 coding DNA: TGTGCCAGCAGTTACTCGATGGCGTCTCCAGGGGACAATGAGCAGTTCTTC.

As to this clonotype: This could be a read error, since a much larger clone is one nucleotide away. The V gene is TRBV13, the J gene TRBJ2-1, with 7 positions matching TRBD1. Germline V gene data show CDR1 as PRHDT and CDR2 as FYEKMQ (reference sequence). V trimming: 2 bases; J trimming: 2 bases; junction bases outside the gene matches: 3. CDR3 size: 15 residues. CDR3 bases: TGTGCCAGCAGCTTATTCGGGACAGCCTACAATGAGCAGTTCTTC. This translates into CASSLFGTAYNEQFF.

This chain connects TRBV5-5 to TRBJ1-2; TRBD1 is a possible D gene (6 bases). Trimming shortened V by 0 bases and J by 8 bases, and 11 bases separated the two germline ends. The CDR3 is 13 residues long. Germline lookup yields CDR1 SGHKS and CDR2 YYEKEE (reference sequence). In DNA form, the CDR3 reads TGTGCCAGCAGCTTGGTGGGGGCGAGGGGCTACACCTTC. Amino acid sequence: CASSLVGARGYTF.

The chain joins TRBV15 to TRBJ2-1; D gene uncertain. Per the germline V gene, CDR1 is LNHNV and CDR2 is YYDKDF (reference sequence). V lost 2 bases, J lost 7 bases, and 15 bases lay in between. CDR3 length: 15 amino acids. The CDR3 bases are TGTGCCACCAGCAGATCGGACGTCTCGAGTAATGAGCAGTTCTTC. Amino acid sequence: CATSRSDVSSNEQFF.

The gene calls are TRBV2 and TRBJ2-2; a possible D gene is TRBD2 (6 bases). Germline-derived CDR1 and CDR2 are SNHLY and FYNNEI. The CDR3 is 14 amino acids. V was cut by 7 bases and J by 2 bases, with 11 bases left in between. Written as DNA, the CDR3 is TGTGCCAGCACCCTCGGGGGAAACACCGGGGAGCTGTTTTTT. It yields the protein CASTLGGNTGELFF. Using reference TRBV2 and TRBJ2-2 for the parts outside the CDR3, the full variable domain is EPEVTQTPSHQVTQMGQEVILRCVPISNHLYFYWYRQILGQKVEFLVSFYNNEISEKSEIFDDQFSVERPDGSNFTLKIRSTKLEDSAMYFCASTLGGNTGELFFGEGSRLTVL.

This clonotype was counted only a few times. V and J are TRBV24-1 and TRBJ2-5; 8 bases match TRBD2. Germline loops: CDR1 KGHDR, CDR2 SFDVKD. With 1 base clipped from V and 2 bases from J, the junction kept 8 bases outside the gene matches. CDR3 length equals 17 residues. The CDR3 coding sequence is TGTGCCACCAGTGATTTTCGAGCGGGGGCGCCACAAGAGACCCAGTACTTC. Protein sequence: CATSDFRAGAPQETQYF.

The chain recombines TRBV7-9 with TRBJ1-2, with TRBD1 as a possible D gene (6 bases). Germline V CDR1 and CDR2: SEHNR, FQNEAQ (reference sequence). The CDR3 extends over 15 amino acids. The ends were cut back, 6 bases at V and 4 bases at J, with 18 bases in the middle. The CDR3 loop reads CASRPDSHLLYGYTF. The CDR3 bases are TGTGCCAGCAGACCGGACAGCCATCTCCTCTATGGCTACACCTTC.

The chain links TRBV7-9 to TRBJ2-1, with D perhaps given as TRBD1 or TRBD2 (6 bases each). The germline V gene encodes CDR1 SEHNR and CDR2 FQNEAQ (reference sequence). V lost 5 bases and J 5 bases, leaving 16 bases between the germline ends. This CDR3 spans 15 amino acids. The CDR3 DNA reads as TGTGCCAGCAGCGTTCAAGAGGGGGGACACAATGAGCAGTTCTTC. Its translation: CASSVQEGGHNEQFF.

In this sample, this clonotype turned up a few times. This chain joins TRBV19 and TRBJ2-3, with TRBD1 matching 9 bases. The CDR3 sequence is 16 residues long. Germline-derived CDR1 and CDR2 are LNHDA and SQIVND (reference sequence). J gave up 5 bases and V 3 bases, and 9 bases lay outside the gene matches. As DNA, the CDR3 is TGTGCCAGTAGTATTGGCGGGACAGGGAAGGGAGATACGCAGTATTTT. It yields the protein CASSIGGTGKGDTQYF.

This clonotype was counted between two and nine times. The chain has TRBV20-1 and TRBJ2-2; TRBD1 matches at 11 bases. Germline V gene data show CDR1 as DFQATT and CDR2 as SNEGSKA (reference sequence). J lost 4 bases, V lost 6 bases, and 10 bases had no gene match. The CDR3 is 16 residues long. This CDR3 reads CSAPLLDRGLTGELFF. Here the CDR3 DNA reads TGCAGTGCCCCACTTCTGGACAGGGGGCTCACCGGGGAGCTGTTTTTT.

This clonotype was picked up many times. This rearrangement joins TRBV11-1 to TRBJ1-3; D might be TRBD1 (5 bases). The CDR3 totals 14 residues. Looked up from germline, CDR1 is SGHAT and CDR2 is FQDESV (reference sequence). Trimming removed 5 bases at V and 4 bases at J, with 12 bases between. CDR3 residues: CASSRRGSGNTIYF. CDR3 DNA sequence: TGTGCCAGCAGCCGTAGGGGTTCGGGAAACACCATATATTTT.

This clonotype occurred a few times. V is TRBV6-5 and J is TRBJ1-1; D remains ambiguous. The CDR3 runs 15 residues. The V gene lost 2 bases and the J gene lost 0 bases, with 10 bases spanning the gap. CDR1 and CDR2 (germline): MNHEY, SVGAGI. The CDR3 nucleotides are TGTGCCAGCAGTTACGGTAGTTGGATGAACACTGAAGCTTTCTTT. Protein sequence: CASSYGSWMNTEAFF.

This chain links TRBV28 with TRBJ2-1; D could derive from TRBD1 or TRBD2 (6 bases each). Germline V lookup: CDR1 MDHEN, CDR2 SYDVKM. V gave up 3 bases and J gave up 2 bases, with 11 bases separating them. CDR3 length equals 15 residues. The DNA of the CDR3 is TGTGCCAGCAGTTTCCCGGGGGCCGCCTACAATGAGCAGTTCTTC. This translates into CASSFPGAAYNEQFF.